Listed below are T cell receptor beta chains from one sample, sequenced in a study of CD8 T cells in ankylosing spondylitis. MiXCR, applied by TCRdb to the 5' RACE reads, yields one record per CDR3 protein. The sample lists about 440,000 distinct CDR3 sequences; approximately 17% were seen once. The sequenced sample consisted of blood, either unsorted or a sorted T cell fraction (not recorded which). Receptor source: a male donor with ankylosing spondylitis. The CDR3 runs from the conserved cysteine through the conserved F or W. The D gene is left open where the match is weak. For some rows the clone size is stated as once, few or many, or as a class when expanded; others skip it.

j_call | clone_size | d_call | v_call | cdr3_nt | cdr3_aa
TRBJ2-7 | few | . | TRBV5-6 | TGTGCCAGCAGAACGGGGATTAGCTCCTACGAGCAGTACTTC | CASRTGISSYEQYF
TRBJ1-1 | . | . | TRBV20-1 | TGCAGTGCCACTAAAGGCGGGGGGGAGAGGCCTGAAGCTTTCTTT | CSATKGGGERPEAFF
TRBJ1-6 | . | . | TRBV6-5 | TGTGCCAGCAGTTACCGCCAAAATTCACCCCTCCACTTT | CASSYRQNSPLHF
TRBJ2-7 | . | . | TRBV4-2 | TGTGCCAGCAGCCAAGATGGCCGGACCTACGAGCAGTACTTC | CASSQDGRTYEQYF
TRBJ2-3 | . | . | TRBV7-9 | TGTGCCAGCAGCTTAGAGGTCCGCACAGATACGCAGTATTTT | CASSLEVRTDTQYF
TRBJ2-4 | . | . | TRBV7-9 | TGTGCCAGCAGCCGAAGGGGGGGTAACATTCAGTACTTC | CASSRRGGNIQYF
TRBJ1-1 | many | . | TRBV10-3 | TGTGCCATCAGTGAGAGGAATGGGGGCGCTAGCACTGAAGCTTTCTTT | CAISERNGGASTEAFF
TRBJ2-1 | . | . | TRBV20-1 | TGCAGTGCCCCGGGACGTTACAATGAGCAGTTCTTC | CSAPGRYNEQFF
TRBJ2-7 | few | TRBD1 | TRBV20-1 | TGCAGTGCTCCCGGGACAGGGGACGAGCAGTACTTC | CSAPGTGDEQYF
TRBJ2-1 | . | TRBD2 | TRBV11-2 | TGTGCCAGCAGCCGGGGACTAGCGGGAGGGCCGACCTACAATGAGCAGTTCTTC | CASSRGLAGGPTYNEQFF
TRBJ1-6 | few | TRBD1 | TRBV5-1 | TGCGCCAGCAGCTTTGATGACAGGGACAATTCACCCCTCCACTTT | CASSFDDRDNSPLHF
TRBJ1-1 | . | . | TRBV7-3 | TGTGCCAGCAGTTTGGTGGACGGGGGCACTGAAGCTTTCTTT | CASSLVDGGTEAFF
TRBJ1-1 | . | . | TRBV19 | TGTGCCAGTAGTATACCCGGGATAAACACTGAAGCTTTCTTT | CASSIPGINTEAFF
TRBJ2-1 | . | . | TRBV20-1 | TGCAGTGCGACTCGAAGGGGCAAAACCTTACAAGGAAATGAGCAGTTCTTC | CSATRRGKTLQGNEQFF